These 14 T cell receptor beta chains share one sample of origin, sequenced in a study of blood T cell repertoires in COVID-19. Measured with immunoSEQ multiplex PCR; TCRdb has only the in-frame clones, and not every one. Of 140,000 to 150,000 clones listed, about 90% are singletons. The sequencing input was PBMCs or T cells enriched from blood (not recorded which). These TCRs come from a woman in her thirties or forties who had been exposed to COVID-19.

J is TRBJ2-3 and V is TRBV9; D not certain. The V end lost 4 bases, the J end lost 2 bases, and 5 bases lay between the germline ends. Looked up from germline, CDR1 is SGDLS and CDR2 is YYNGEE. The CDR3 sequence is 12 residues long. As DNA, the CDR3 is TGTGCCAGCAGCACTCACACAGATACGCAGTATTTT. It translates to CASSTHTDTQYF.

The rearrangement links TRBV28 to TRBJ2-7; 11 nucleotides agree with TRBD2. Germline V gives CDR1 MDHEN, CDR2 SYDVKM. The ends lost 4 bases at V and 4 bases at J; junction bases unmatched: 9. This CDR3 region has 16 residues. The CDR3 here is CASSSALAGGVYEQYF. CDR3 bases: TGTGCCAGCAGTTCAGCGCTAGCGGGAGGTGTATACGAGCAGTACTTC.

The chain couples TRBV10-2 to TRBJ1-1, with 7 bases lining up with TRBD1. Germline loops: CDR1 WSHSY, CDR2 SAAADI. The length of the CDR3 is 15 residues. V lost 6 bases, J lost 3 bases, and 10 bases stayed unmatched. CDR3 nucleotides: TGCGCCAGCAGAATAGGGGGCGCCTTGGACACTGAAGCTTTCTTT. Protein sequence: CASRIGGALDTEAFF.

V and J are TRBV9 and TRBJ2-1; weak D call: TRBD1 (5 bases). Germline V gene sequence: CDR1 SGDLS, CDR2 YYNGEE. This CDR3 has 15 residues. V was pared by 0 bases and J by 8 bases, with 15 bases between. CDR3 protein: CASSVEGAWGDEQFF. The CDR3 coding sequence is TGTGCCAGCAGCGTAGAGGGCGCGTGGGGCGATGAGCAGTTCTTC.

The CDR3 region is CASRPRLAGTYNEQFF. The CDR3, as DNA: TGTGCCAGCAGGCCCAGACTAGCGGGAACCTACAATGAGCAGTTCTTC. The V and J genes are TRBV28 and TRBJ2-1; 11 bases match TRBD2. The CDR3 consists of 16 residues. The V gene end was trimmed by 6 bases and the J gene end by 2 bases; junction bases not matched to a gene: 6. From germline, CDR1 is MDHEN and CDR2 SYDVKM.

The gene calls are TRBV5-1 and TRBJ2-3; 16 nucleotides agree with TRBD2. V shed 4 bases, J shed 4 bases, and the junction held 12 bases outside the gene matches. Germline CDR1 and CDR2: SGHRS and YFSETQ. This CDR3 contains 19 residues. The CDR3 reads CASSAGLAGGPLSADTQYF. The CDR3 DNA follows: TGCGCCAGCAGCGCGGGACTAGCGGGAGGGCCTCTCAGCGCAGATACGCAGTATTTT. The full variable domain, with the rest looked up from reference TRBV5-1 and TRBJ2-3, is KAGVTQTPRYLIKTRGQQVTLSCSPISGHRSVSWYQQTPGQGLQFLFEYFSETQRNKGNFPGRFSGRQFSNSRSEMNVSTLELGDSALYLCASSAGLAGGPLSADTQYFGPGTRLTVL.

This clone was seen only once. The V and J genes are TRBV6-5 and TRBJ1-2, with D unresolved. Trimming left V 0 bases short and J 6 bases short, with 8 bases between. The CDR3 extends over 13 amino acids. Germline lookup yields CDR1 MNHEY and CDR2 SVGAGI. The CDR3, as DNA: TGTGCCAGCAGTTACTCGGGGAGGGATGGCTACACCTTC. It yields the protein CASSYSGRDGYTF.

The chain employs TRBV19 and TRBJ2-7; D is uncertain. The germline gives CDR1 LNHDA, CDR2 SQIVND (reference sequence). Trimming took 1 base from V and 0 from J, leaving 7 bases between them. The CDR3 loop spans 14 amino acids. The CDR3 is CASSIGDSSYEQYF. The CDR3 DNA is TGTGCCAGTAGTATAGGAGACTCCTCCTACGAGCAGTACTTC. Full variable domain (missing parts from reference TRBV19 and TRBJ2-7): DGGITQSPKYLFRKEGQNVTLSCEQNLNHDAMYWYRQDPGQGLRLIYYSQIVNDFQKGDIAEGYSVSREKKESFPLTVTSAQKNPTAFYLCASSIGDSSYEQYFGPGTRLTVT.

This chain joins TRBV6-2 or TRBV6-3 and TRBJ2-3, with 8 bases lining up with TRBD2. The V gene end was trimmed by 0 bases and the J gene end by 7 bases; junction bases not matched to a gene: 3. This CDR3 is built from 14 residues. The germline V gene encodes CDR1 MNHEY and CDR2 SVGEGT. The CDR3 nucleotides read TGTGCCAGCAGTTACTCGGTAGCGGGGAATACGCAGTATTTT. Translated: CASSYSVAGNTQYF.

This clone was found a few times. The genes are TRBV29-1 and TRBJ1-3; the D is unclear. Trimming cost V 7 bases and J 4 bases, with 11 bases left between them. Looked up from germline, CDR1 is SQVTM and CDR2 is ANQGSEA. The CDR3 length is 12 residues. CDR3 sequence (DNA): TGCAGCGCGGCACTAGGGGGAAACACCATATATTTT. Translated: CSAALGGNTIYF.

The CDR3 region is CASSKKAGPSYEQYF. Written as DNA, the CDR3 is TGTGCCAGCAGTAAAAAAGCGGGGCCTTCCTACGAGCAGTACTTC. The chain has TRBV6-5 and TRBJ2-7; the match to TRBD2 covers 7 bases. The CDR3 has 15 amino acids. The germline gives CDR1 MNHEY, CDR2 SVGAGI. Trimming at V came to 5 bases and at J to 1 base, leaving 8 bases not matched to a gene.

In this sample, this clone turned up once. V and J are TRBV6-5 and TRBJ2-1; 9 nucleotides line up with TRBD2. From germline, CDR1 is MNHEY and CDR2 SVGAGI. The ends lost 7 bases at V and 7 bases at J; junction bases unmatched: 5. The CDR3 has 13 amino acids. The CDR3 DNA is TGTGCCAGCAACGGCGGGAGGGCGAATGAGCAGTTCTTC. Amino acids: CASNGGRANEQFF.

The genes are TRBV19 and TRBJ1-5; a possible D gene is TRBD1 (5 bases). Germline V gene sequence: CDR1 LNHDA, CDR2 SQIVND (reference sequence). The CDR3 is 16 residues long. The germline V and J ends were trimmed by 5 bases and 6 bases, with 20 bases remaining between them. The CDR3 is CASSPISAGMGQPQHF. DNA of the CDR3: TGTGCCAGTAGTCCGATCTCCGCAGGGATGGGTCAGCCCCAGCATTTT.

The chain combines TRBV9 with TRBJ1-4, with D unclear. This CDR3 is 15 amino acids long. With 7 bases removed from V and 7 bases from J, the gap between germline ends came to 20 bases. Germline V gene sequence: CDR1 SGDLS, CDR2 YYNGEE. The CDR3 DNA follows: TGTGCCAGCCCCGTTTTACAGAGATTCCCTGAAAAACTGTTTTTT. Translating it yields CASPVLQRFPEKLFF.